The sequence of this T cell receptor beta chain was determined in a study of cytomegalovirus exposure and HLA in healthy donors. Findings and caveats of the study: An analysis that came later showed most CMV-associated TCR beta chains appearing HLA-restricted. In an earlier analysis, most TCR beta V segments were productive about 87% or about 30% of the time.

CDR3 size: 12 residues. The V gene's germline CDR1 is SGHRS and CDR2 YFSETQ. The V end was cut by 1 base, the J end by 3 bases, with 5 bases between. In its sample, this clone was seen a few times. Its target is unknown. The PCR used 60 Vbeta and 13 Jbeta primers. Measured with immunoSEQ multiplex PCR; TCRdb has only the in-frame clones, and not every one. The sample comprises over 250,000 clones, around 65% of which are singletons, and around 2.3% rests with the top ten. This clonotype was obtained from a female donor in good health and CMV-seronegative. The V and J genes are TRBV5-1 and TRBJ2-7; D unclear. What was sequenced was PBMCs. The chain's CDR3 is CASSLSLYEQYF. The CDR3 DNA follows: TGCGCCAGCAGCTTGTCTCTCTACGAGCAGTACTTC.